This T cell receptor (beta chain) originates from a study of patients and donors after allogeneic stem cell transplantation. TCRdb re-called the RT-PCR reads with MiXCR, one entry per CDR3 protein. The sample shows 90,000 to 130,000 distinct CDR3 sequences, 35% of them seen only once. Between the trimmed V and J ends, which lost 5 bases and 8 bases, there was a span of 12 bases. CDR1 is SEHNR, CDR2 FQNEAQ, per germline (reference sequence). This CDR3 spans 12 amino acids. V and J are TRBV7-9 and TRBJ1-1; weak D call: TRBD1 (5 bases). The sample consisted of blood, either unsorted or a sorted T cell fraction (not recorded which). The sequence was collected from a human donor who was either an allogeneic HSCT recipient or a stem cell or donor lymphocyte infusion donor (not recorded which). It is not recorded whose cells these are; they may come from a transplant donor. CDR3 coding DNA: TGTGCCAGCAGCCCTCAGGGCGTGGAAGCTTTCTTT. Translating gives CASSPQGVEAFF.